This T cell receptor beta chain comes out of a study of OX40 agonist ivuxolimab in advanced cancers. Study-wide results and limits: Both CD4+ and CD8+ T cell populations in blood had undergone clonal expansion by week 6 at 0.1 to 3.0 mg/kg. Low normalized clonal expansion also occurred in some nonresponding patients. No antigen was identified for the clonally expanded peripheral T cells.

About this clone itself: Its antigen is not identified.

The trim removed 5 bases at V and 2 bases at J, leaving 3 bases unmatched. Germline V gene lookup returns CDR1 SGHVS and CDR2 FNYEAQ. This CDR3 is built from 15 residues. Profiled with immunoSEQ multiplex PCR; TCRdb holds only in-frame clones, not every one. The sample has some 37,000 clones; 65% to 80% are singletons. The sequence derives from an adult with an advanced solid tumor such as melanoma, head and neck, liver or kidney cancer. The rearrangement uses TRBV7-6 and TRBJ2-1, with 10 bases aligning to TRBD1. Sequences were derived from CD4+ or CD8+ T cells sorted from blood, sampled in a trial of the OX40 agonist ivuxolimab. The CDR3 coding sequence is TGTGCCAGCAGCGTTGGACAGGGGGCCTACAATGAGCAGTTCTTC. Translated: CASSVGQGAYNEQFF.